The sequence of this T cell receptor (beta chain) was determined in a study of blood T cell repertoires in COVID-19. On the study more broadly: The United States, Italy and Spain provided the acute and convalescent COVID-19 samples. Sample material is recorded as cDNA or gDNA derived from T cells, B-cell-depleted T cells, or PBMCs.

The CDR3 sequence is 16 residues long. Losses at the gene ends were 4 bases for V and 1 base for J; bases not matched to a gene: 6. Germline CDR1 SGHRS, CDR2 YFSETQ. How the authors handled the data: Researchers report that nucleated cell counts were estimated from reference gene primer amplification. Data came from immunoSEQ multiplex PCR; TCRdb stores just in-frame clones and leaves some out. That table gives V, J and clone size, and the DNA gave D and trimming. This table holds about 59,000 clones, almost 80% found once. Sequenced material: peripheral blood. The sequence was obtained from a man aged 55 to 70 with acute or convalescent COVID-19. The rearrangement links TRBV5-1 to TRBJ2-5; 11 nucleotides line up with TRBD2. Here the CDR3 reads CASSKLLAGVQETQYF. In DNA, the CDR3 is TGCGCCAGCAGCAAATTACTAGCGGGGGTCCAAGAGACCCAGTACTTC.